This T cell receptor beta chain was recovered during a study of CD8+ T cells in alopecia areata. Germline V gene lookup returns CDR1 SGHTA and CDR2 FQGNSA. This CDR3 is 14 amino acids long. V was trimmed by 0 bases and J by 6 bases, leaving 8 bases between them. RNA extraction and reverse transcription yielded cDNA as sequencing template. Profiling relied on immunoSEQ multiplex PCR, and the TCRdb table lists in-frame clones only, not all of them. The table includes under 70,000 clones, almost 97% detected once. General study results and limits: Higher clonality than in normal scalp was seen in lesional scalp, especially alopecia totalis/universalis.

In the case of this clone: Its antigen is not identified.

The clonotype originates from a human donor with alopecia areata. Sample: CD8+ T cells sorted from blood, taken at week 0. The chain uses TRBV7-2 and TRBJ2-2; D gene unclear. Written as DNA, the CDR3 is TGTGCCAGCAGCTTAGCCTCTAGTGCCGGGGAGCTGTTTTTT. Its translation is CASSLASSAGELFF.